The following is a TCR beta chain sequence with its context. Around 10 milliliters of peripheral blood were drawn from each donor. These data come from a study of blood T cells in healthy people across ages. Germline lookup yields CDR1 MNHEY and CDR2 SMNVEV (reference sequence). The CDR3 runs to 14 residues. J lost 4 bases, V lost 5 bases, and 3 bases had no gene match. Using a J-beta primer mix together with a sample-barcoded 5' primer, a second PCR was run for about 7 to 12 cycles. One entry per CDR3 protein, called by TCRdb with MiXCR from the 5' RACE reads. The profile covers hundreds of thousands of distinct CDR3 sequences, with just under 25% appearing a single time and 9.4% taken by the ten largest. These records were also assigned to another study, of T cells of mothers and their children.

The gene calls are TRBV27 and TRBJ1-5, with 9 positions matching TRBD1. The TCR was taken from a boy aged 5-17 years in good health. The sequenced material came from blood. The CDR3: CASSAGTGNQPQHF. Written as DNA, the CDR3 is TGTGCCAGCAGTGCGGGGACAGGGAATCAGCCCCAGCATTTT.